This T cell receptor beta chain was retrieved from a study of cytomegalovirus exposure and HLA in healthy donors. Study-level findings and limits: Another analysis was done later, and it associated roughly 15,000 TCR beta sequences with HLA alleles at 0.05 false discovery rate. Per published reports, the classifier diagnosed cytomegalovirus status with high specificity and sensitivity. In an earlier analysis, most TCR beta V segments were productive about 87% or about 30% of the time.

Use of 60 Vbeta and 13 Jbeta primers characterized the PCR. The protocol was immunoSEQ multiplex PCR, while the TCRdb copy is restricted to in-frame clones and leaves out a portion. The sample records under 150,000 clones, roughly 65% being singletons. About this clone: The antigen is undetermined.

Trimming removed 5 bases at V and 3 bases at J, with 19 bases between. The CDR3 spans 16 residues. The germline V gene has CDR1 SGHRS and CDR2 YFSETQ. The chain links TRBV5-1 to TRBJ2-3; possibly TRBD1 for D (6 bases). This receptor was obtained from a man aged 40-55 years in good health and CMV-seropositive. Sample: PBMCs. The CDR3 loop reads CASSFGQFLGTDTQYF. The DNA for the CDR3 is TGCGCCAGCAGTTTTGGACAGTTCCTGGGGACAGATACGCAGTATTTT.